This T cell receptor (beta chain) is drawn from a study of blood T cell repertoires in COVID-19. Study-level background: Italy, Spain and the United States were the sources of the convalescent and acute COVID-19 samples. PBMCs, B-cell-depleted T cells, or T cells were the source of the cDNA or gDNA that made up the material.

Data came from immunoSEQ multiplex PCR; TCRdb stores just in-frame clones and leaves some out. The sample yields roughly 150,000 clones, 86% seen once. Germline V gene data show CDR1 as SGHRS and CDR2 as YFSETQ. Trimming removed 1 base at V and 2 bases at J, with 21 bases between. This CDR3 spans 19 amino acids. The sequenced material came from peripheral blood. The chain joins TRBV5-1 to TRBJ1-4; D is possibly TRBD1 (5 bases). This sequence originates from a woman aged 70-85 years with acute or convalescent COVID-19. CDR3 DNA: TGCGCCAGCAGCTTGCTTCCGTTGGGCAGGGTGGCCACTAATGAAAAACTGTTTTTT. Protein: CASSLLPLGRVATNEKLFF.